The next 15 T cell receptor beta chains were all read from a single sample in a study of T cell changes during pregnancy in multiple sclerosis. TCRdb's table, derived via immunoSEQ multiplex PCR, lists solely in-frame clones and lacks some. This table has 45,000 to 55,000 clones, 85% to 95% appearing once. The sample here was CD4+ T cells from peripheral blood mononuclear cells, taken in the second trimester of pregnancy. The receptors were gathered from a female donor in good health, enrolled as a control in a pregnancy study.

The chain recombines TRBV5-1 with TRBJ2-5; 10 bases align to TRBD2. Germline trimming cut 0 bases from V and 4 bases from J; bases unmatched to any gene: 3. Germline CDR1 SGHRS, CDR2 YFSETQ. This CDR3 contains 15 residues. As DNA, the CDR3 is TGCGCCAGCAGCTTGGAACTAGCGGGGTCAGAGACCCAGTACTTC. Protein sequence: CASSLELAGSETQYF. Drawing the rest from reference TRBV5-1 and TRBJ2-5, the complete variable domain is KAGVTQTPRYLIKTRGQQVTLSCSPISGHRSVSWYQQTPGQGLQFLFEYFSETQRNKGNFPGRFSGRQFSNSRSEMNVSTLELGDSALYLCASSLELAGSETQYFGPGTRLLVL.

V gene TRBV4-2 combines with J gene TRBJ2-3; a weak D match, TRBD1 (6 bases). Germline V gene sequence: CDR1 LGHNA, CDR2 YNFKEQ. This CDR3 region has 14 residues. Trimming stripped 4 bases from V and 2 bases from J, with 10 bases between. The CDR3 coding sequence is TGTGCCAGCAGCCGAGGGGGTGCCACAGATACGCAGTATTTT. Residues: CASSRGGATDTQYF.

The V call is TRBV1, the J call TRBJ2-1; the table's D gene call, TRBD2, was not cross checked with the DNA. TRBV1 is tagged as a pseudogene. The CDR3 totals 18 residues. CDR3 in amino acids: CTSSQEVLAGSSYNEQFF. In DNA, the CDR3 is TGCACCAGCAGCCAAGAAGTATTAGCGGGAAGCTCCTACAATGAGCAGTTCTTC.

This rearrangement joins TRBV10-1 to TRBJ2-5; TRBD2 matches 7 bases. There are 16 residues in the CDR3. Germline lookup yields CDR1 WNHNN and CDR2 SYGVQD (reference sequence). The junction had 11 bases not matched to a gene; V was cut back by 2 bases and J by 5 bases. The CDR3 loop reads CASSERVGGPRETQYF. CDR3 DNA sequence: TGCGCCAGCAGTGAGAGGGTGGGAGGGCCGCGGGAGACCCAGTACTTC.

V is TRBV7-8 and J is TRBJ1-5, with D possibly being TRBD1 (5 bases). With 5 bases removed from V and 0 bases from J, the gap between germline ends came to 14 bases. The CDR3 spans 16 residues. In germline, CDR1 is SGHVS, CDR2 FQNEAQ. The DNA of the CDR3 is TGTGCCAGCAGCCTACGGGACTTCGGTAGCAATCAGCCCCAGCATTTT. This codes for CASSLRDFGSNQPQHF. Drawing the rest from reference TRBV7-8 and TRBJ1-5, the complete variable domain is GAGVSQSPRYKVAKRGQDVALRCDPISGHVSLFWYQQALGQGPEFLTYFQNEAQLDKSGLPSDRFFAERPEGSVSTLKIQRTQQEDSAVYLCASSLRDFGSNQPQHFGDGTRLSIL.

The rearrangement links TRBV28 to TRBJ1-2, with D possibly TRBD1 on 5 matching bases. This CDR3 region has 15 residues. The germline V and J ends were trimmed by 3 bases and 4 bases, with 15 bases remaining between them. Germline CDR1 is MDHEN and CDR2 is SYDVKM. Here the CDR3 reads CASSLGGGGAYGYTF. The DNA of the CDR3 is TGTGCCAGCAGTTTGGGCGGCGGGGGAGCCTATGGCTACACCTTC.

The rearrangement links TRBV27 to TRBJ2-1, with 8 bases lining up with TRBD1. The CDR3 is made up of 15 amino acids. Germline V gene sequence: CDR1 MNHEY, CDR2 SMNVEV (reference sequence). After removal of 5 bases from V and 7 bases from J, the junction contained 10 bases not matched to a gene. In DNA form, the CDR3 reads TGTGCCAGCAGTCCTGGACAGGGAAGAACGAATGAGCAGTTCTTC. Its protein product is CASSPGQGRTNEQFF.

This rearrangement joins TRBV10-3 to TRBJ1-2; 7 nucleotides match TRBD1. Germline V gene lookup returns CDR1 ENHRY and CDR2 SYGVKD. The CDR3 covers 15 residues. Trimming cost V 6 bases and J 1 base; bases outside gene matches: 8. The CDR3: CAIRENRGFNYGYTF. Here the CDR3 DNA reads TGTGCCATCAGGGAAAACAGGGGATTTAACTATGGCTACACCTTC.

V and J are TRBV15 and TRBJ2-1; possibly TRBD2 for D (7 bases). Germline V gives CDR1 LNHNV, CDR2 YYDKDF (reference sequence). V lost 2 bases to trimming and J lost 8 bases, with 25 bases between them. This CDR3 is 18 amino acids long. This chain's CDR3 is CATSRNPRAGANRDEQFF. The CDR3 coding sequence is TGTGCCACCAGCAGAAACCCCCGGGCGGGGGCAAACAGGGATGAGCAGTTCTTC.

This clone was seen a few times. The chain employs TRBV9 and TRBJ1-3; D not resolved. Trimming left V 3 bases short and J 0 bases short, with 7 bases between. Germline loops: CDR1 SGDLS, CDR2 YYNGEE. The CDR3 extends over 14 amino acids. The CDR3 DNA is TGTGCCAGCAGCGCCTCCCGCTCTGGAAACACCATATATTTT. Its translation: CASSASRSGNTIYF.

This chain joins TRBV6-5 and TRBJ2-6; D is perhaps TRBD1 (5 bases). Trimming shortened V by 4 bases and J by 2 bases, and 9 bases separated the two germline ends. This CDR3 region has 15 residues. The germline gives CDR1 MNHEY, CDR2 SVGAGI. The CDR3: CASSWGLAGANVLTF. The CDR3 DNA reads TGTGCCAGCAGTTGGGGCTTGGCTGGGGCCAACGTCCTGACTTTC.

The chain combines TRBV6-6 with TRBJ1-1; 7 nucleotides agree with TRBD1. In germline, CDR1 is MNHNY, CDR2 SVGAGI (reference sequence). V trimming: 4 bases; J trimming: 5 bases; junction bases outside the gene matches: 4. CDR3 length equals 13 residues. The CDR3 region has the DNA TGTGCCAGCAGTTCCCAGGGGGTGACTGAAGCTTTCTTT. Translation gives CASSSQGVTEAFF.

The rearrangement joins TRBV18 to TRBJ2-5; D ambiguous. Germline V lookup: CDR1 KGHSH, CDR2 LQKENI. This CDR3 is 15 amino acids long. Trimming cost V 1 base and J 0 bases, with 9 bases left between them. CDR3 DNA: TGTGCCAGCTCACCACGAGGAGCAAACCAAGAGACCCAGTACTTC. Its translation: CASSPRGANQETQYF.

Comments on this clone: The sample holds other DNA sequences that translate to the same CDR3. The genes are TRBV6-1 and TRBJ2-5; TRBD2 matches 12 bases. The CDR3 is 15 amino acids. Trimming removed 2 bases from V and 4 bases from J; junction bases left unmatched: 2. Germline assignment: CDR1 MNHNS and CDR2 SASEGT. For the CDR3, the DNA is TGTGCCAGCAGTGAACTAGCGGGGGGGCCAGAGACCCAGTACTTC. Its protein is CASSELAGGPETQYF.

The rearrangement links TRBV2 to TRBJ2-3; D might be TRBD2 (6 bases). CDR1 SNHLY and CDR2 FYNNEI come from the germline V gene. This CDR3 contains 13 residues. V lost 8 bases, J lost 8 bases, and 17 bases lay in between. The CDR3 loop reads CASGDSAGSTQYF. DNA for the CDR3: TGTGCCAGCGGGGACTCAGCCGGTTCTACGCAGTATTTT.